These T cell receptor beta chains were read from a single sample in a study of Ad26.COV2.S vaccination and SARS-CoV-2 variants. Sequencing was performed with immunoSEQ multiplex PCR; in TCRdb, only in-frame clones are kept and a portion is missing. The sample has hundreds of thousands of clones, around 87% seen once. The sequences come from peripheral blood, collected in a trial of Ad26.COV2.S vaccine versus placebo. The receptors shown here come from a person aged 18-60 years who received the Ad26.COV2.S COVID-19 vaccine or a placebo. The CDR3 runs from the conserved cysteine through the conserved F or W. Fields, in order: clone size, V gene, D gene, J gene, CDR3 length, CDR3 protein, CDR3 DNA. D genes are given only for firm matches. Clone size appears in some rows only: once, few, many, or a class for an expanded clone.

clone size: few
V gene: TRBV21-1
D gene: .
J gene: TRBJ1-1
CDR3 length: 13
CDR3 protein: CASRTGTETEAFF
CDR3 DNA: TGTGCCAGCAGAACCGGGACGGAAACTGAAGCTTTCTTT

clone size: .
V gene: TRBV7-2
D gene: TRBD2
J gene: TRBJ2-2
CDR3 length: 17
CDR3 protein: CASSLRAAGGPAGELFF
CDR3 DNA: TGTGCCAGCAGCTTAAGGGCCGCGGGGGGGCCTGCCGGGGAGCTGTTTTTT

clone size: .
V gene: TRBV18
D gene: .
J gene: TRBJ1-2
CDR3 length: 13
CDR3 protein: CASSPEVTYGYTF
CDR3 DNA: TGTGCCAGCTCACCAGAGGTGACGTATGGCTACACCTTC

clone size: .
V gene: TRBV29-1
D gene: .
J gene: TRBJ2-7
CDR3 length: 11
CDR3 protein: CSVGGTYEQYF
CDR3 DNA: TGCAGCGTTGGGGGCACCTACGAGCAGTACTTC

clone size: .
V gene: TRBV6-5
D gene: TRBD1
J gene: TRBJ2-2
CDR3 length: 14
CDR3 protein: CASRGQVNTGELFF
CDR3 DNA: TGTGCCTCTAGAGGACAGGTCAACACCGGGGAGCTGTTTTTT

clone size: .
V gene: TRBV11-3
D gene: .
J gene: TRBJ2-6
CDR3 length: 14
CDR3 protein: CASSPGDGANVLTF
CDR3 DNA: TGTGCCAGCAGCCCTGGGGATGGGGCCAACGTCCTGACTTTC

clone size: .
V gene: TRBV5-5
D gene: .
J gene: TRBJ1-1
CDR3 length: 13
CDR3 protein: CASRLDLNTEAFF
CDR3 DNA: TGTGCCAGCAGATTAGACTTGAACACTGAAGCTTTCTTT

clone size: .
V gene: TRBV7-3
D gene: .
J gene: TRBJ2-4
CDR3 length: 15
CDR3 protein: CASSVGGPSGNIQYF
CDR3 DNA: TGTGCCAGCAGCGTTGGGGGCCCCTCAGGAAACATTCAGTACTTC

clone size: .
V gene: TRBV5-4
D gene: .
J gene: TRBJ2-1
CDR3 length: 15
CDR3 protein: CASSWDGFSYNEQFF
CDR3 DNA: TGTGCCAGCAGCTGGGACGGTTTCTCCTACAATGAGCAGTTCTTC

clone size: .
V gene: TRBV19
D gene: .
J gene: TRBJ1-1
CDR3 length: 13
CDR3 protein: CASSIEGMIEAFF
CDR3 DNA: TGTGCCAGTAGTATAGAGGGGATGATTGAAGCTTTCTTT

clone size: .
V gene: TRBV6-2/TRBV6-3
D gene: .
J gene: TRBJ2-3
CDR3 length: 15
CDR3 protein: CASSYSQTSTDTQYF
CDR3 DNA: TGTGCCAGCAGTTACTCGCAGACTAGCACAGATACGCAGTATTTT

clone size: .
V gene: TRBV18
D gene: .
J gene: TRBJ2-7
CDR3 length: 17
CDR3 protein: CASSPTGVATTNGEQYF
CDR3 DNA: TGTGCCAGCTCACCAACCGGGGTAGCAACGACAAATGGCGAGCAGTACTTC

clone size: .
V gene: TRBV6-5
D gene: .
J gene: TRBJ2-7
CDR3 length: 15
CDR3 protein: CASRGQGGSSYEQYF
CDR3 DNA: TGTGCCAGCAGAGGCCAGGGTGGTAGTTCCTACGAGCAGTACTTC

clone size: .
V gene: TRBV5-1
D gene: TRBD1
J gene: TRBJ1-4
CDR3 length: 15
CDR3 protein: CASSPIGQGNEKLFF
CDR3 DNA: TGCGCCAGCAGCCCGATTGGACAGGGGAATGAAAAACTGTTTTTT

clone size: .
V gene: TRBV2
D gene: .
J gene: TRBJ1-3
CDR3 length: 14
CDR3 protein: CASSEEGSGNTIYF
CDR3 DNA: TGTGCCAGCAGTGAGGAGGGCTCTGGAAACACCATATATTTT

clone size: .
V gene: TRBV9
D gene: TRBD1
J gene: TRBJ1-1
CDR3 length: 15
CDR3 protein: CASSVEQGGRTEAFF
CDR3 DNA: TGTGCCAGCAGCGTAGAACAGGGGGGCAGGACTGAAGCTTTCTTT

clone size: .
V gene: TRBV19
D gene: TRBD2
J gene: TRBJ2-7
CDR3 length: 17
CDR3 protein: CASSKVAGGLSSYEQYF
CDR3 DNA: TGTGCCAGTAGCAAGGTAGCGGGAGGGCTTAGCTCCTACGAGCAGTACTTC

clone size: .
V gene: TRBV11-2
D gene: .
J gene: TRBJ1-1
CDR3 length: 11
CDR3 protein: CASSPNTEAFF
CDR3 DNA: TGTGCCAGCAGCCCGAACACTGAAGCTTTCTTT

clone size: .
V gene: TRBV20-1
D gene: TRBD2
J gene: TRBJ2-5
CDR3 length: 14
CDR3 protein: CSASSGGRVETQYF
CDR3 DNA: TGCAGTGCTAGTAGCGGGGGGCGGGTGGAGACCCAGTACTTC

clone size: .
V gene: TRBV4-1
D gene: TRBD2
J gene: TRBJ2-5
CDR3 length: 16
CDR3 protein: CASSQGVGGGKETQYF
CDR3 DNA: TGCGCCAGCAGCCAAGGGGTTGGCGGGGGAAAAGAGACCCAGTACTTC

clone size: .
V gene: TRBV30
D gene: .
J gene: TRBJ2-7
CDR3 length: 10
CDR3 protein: CAWGNYEQYF
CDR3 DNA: TGTGCCTGGGGAAACTACGAGCAGTACTTC

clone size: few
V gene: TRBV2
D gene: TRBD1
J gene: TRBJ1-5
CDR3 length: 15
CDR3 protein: CASRADRDSNQPQHF
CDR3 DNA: TGTGCCAGCAGGGCTGACAGGGATAGCAATCAGCCCCAGCATTTT

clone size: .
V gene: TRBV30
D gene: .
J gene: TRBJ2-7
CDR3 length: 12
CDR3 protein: CAWGTSSYEQYF
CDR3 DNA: TGTGCCTGGGGGACTTCCTCCTACGAGCAGTACTTC

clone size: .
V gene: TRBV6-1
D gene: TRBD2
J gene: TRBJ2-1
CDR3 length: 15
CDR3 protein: CASSDGGRGSNEQFF
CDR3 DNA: TGTGCCAGCAGTGACGGCGGGAGGGGGAGTAATGAGCAGTTCTTC

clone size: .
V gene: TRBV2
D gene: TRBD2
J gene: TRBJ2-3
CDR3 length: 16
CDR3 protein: CASSALAGALRVTQYF
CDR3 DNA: TGTGCCAGCAGTGCACTAGCGGGGGCCCTCCGGGTTACGCAGTATTTT

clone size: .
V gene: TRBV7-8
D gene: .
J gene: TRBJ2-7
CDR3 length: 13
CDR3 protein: CASSLPSSREQYF
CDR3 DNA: TGTGCCAGCAGCCTCCCCAGCTCTAGGGAGCAGTACTTC

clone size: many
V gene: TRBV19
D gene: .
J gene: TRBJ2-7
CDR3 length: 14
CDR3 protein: CASSVTSNTYEQYF
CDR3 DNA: TGTGCCAGTAGTGTGACTAGTAACACCTACGAGCAGTACTTC

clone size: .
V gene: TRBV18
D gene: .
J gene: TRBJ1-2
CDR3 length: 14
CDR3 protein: CASSLPRANYGYTF
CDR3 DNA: TGTGCCAGCTCACTTCCCAGGGCTAACTATGGCTACACCTTC

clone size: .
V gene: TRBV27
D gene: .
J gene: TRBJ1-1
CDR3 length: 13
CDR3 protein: CASSFADISEAFF
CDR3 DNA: TGTGCCAGCAGTTTCGCCGACATCTCTGAAGCTTTCTTT

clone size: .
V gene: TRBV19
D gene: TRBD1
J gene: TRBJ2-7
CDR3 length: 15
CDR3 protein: CASSIVGTVSYEQYF
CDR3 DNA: TGTGCCAGTAGTATAGTCGGGACAGTCTCCTACGAGCAGTACTTC

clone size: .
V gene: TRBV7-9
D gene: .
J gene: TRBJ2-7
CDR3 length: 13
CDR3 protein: CASSEDGSYEQYF
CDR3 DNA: TGTGCCAGCAGCGAAGACGGCTCCTACGAGCAGTACTTC

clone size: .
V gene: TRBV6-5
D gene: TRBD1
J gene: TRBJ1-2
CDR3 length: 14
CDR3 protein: CASSYRDRTYGYTF
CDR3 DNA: TGTGCCAGCAGTTACCGGGACAGGACCTATGGCTACACCTTC

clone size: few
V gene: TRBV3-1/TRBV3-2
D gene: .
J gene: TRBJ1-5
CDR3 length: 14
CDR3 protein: CASSLRAVNQPQHF
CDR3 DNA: TGTGCCAGCAGCCTCAGAGCGGTAAATCAGCCCCAGCATTTT

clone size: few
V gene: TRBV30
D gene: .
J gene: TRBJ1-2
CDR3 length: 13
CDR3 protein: CAWAAGAHYGYTF
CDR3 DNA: TGTGCCTGGGCCGCGGGGGCACACTATGGCTACACCTTC

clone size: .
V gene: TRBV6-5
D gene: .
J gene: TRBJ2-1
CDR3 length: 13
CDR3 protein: CASRGPWENEQFF
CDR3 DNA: TGTGCCAGCAGGGGCCCCTGGGAGAATGAGCAGTTCTTC

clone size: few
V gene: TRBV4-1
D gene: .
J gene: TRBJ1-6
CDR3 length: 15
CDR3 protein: CASSQGGGGSSPLHF
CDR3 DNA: TGCGCCAGCAGCCAAGGGGGGGGAGGGTCATCACCCCTCCACTTT

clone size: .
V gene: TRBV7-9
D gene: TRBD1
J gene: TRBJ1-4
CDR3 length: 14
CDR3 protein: CASSSGGEDEKLFF
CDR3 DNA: TGTGCCAGCAGCTCAGGGGGGGAGGATGAAAAACTGTTTTTT

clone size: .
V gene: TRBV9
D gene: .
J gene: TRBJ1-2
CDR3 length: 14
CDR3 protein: CASSVDTNYYGYTF
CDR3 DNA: TGTGCCAGCAGCGTAGACACGAACTACTATGGCTACACCTTC

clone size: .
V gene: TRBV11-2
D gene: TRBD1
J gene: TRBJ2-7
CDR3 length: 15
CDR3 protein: CASSKHRGMVDEQYF
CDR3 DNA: TGTGCCAGCAGCAAACACAGGGGCATGGTCGACGAGCAGTACTTC

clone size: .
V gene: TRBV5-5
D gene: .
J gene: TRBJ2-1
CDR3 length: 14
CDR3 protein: CASSLAGPYNEQFF
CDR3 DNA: TGTGCCAGCAGCTTAGCGGGCCCCTACAATGAGCAGTTCTTC

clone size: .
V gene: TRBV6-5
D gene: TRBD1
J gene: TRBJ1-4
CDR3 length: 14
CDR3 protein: CASSTLDRAEKLFF
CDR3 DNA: TGTGCCAGCAGTACCCTAGACAGGGCCGAAAAACTGTTTTTT

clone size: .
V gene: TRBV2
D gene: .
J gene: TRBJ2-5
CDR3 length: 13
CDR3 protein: CASIRGHQETQYF
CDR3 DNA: TGTGCCAGCATTCGGGGGCACCAAGAGACCCAGTACTTC

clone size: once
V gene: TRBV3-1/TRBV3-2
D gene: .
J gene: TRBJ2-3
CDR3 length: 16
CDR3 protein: CASSPTRLVQTDTQYF
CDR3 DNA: TGTGCCAGCAGCCCTACTCGACTAGTTCAAACAGATACGCAGTATTTT

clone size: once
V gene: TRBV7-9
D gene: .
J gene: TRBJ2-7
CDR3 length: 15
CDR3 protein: CASSPTNMGFYEQYF
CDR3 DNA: TGTGCCAGCAGCCCTACTAATATGGGGTTTTACGAGCAGTACTTC

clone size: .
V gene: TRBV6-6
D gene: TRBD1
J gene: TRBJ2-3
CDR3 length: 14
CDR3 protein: CASRDRGGTDTQYF
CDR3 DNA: TGTGCCAGCAGGGACAGGGGGGGGACAGATACGCAGTATTTT